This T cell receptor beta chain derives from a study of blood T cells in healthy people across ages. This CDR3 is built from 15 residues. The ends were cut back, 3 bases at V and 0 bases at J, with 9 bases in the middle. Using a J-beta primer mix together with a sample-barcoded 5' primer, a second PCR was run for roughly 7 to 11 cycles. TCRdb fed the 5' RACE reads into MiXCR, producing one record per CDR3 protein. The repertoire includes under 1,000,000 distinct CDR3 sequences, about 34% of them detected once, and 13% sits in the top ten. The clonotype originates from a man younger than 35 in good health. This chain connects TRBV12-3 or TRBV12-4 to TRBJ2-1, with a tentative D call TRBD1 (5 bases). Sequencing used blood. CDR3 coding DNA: TGTGCCAGCAGTTTTAGGGGTAGCTCCTACAATGAGCAGTTCTTC. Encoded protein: CASSFRGSSYNEQFF.